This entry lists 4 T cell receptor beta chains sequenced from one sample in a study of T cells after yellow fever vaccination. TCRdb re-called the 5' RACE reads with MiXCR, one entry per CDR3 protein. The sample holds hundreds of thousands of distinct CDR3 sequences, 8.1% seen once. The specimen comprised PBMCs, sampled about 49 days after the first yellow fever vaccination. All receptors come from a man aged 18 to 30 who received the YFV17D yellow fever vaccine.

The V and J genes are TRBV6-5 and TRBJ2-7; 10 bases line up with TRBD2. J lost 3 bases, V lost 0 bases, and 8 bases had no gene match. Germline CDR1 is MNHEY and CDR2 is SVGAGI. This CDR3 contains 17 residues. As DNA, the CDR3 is TGTGCCAGCAGTTACTCTCGAACTAGCGGGGAACACTACGAGCAGTACTTC. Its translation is CASSYSRTSGEHYEQYF.

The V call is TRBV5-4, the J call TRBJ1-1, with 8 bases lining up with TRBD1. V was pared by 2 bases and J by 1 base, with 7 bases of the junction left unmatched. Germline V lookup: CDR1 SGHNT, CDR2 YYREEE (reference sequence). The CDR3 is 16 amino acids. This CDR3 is CASSFRTGTGNTEAFF. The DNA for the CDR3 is TGTGCCAGCAGCTTCCGAACCGGGACAGGGAACACTGAAGCTTTCTTT. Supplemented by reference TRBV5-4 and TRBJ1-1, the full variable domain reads ETGVTQSPTHLIKTRGQQVTLRCSSQSGHNTVSWYQQALGQGPQFIFQYYREEENGRGNFPPRFSGLQFPNYSSELNVNALELDDSALYLCASSFRTGTGNTEAFFGQGTRLTVV.

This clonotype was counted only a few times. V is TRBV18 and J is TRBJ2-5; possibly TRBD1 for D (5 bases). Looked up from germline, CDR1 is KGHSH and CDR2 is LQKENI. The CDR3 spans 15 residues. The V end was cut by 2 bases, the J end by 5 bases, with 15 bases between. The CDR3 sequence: CASSPGQGPGETQYF. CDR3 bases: TGTGCCAGCTCACCAGGGCAGGGCCCAGGGGAGACCCAGTACTTC.

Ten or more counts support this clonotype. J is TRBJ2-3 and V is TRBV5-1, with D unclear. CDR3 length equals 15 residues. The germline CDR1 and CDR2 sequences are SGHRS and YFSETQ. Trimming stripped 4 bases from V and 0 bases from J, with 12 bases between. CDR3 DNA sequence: TGCGCCAGCAGCCTCGAGCGCACCAGCACAGATACGCAGTATTTT. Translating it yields CASSLERTSTDTQYF.